A single sample is the source of the 26 T cell receptor beta chains below, sequenced in a study of T cells in Graves' hyperthyroidism and ophthalmopathy. TCR beta CDR3 sequences were amplified from RNA transcripts. TCR CDR3 underwent first-round RT-PCR with the HTBI primer set. TCRdb fed the multiplex PCR reads into MiXCR, producing one record per CDR3 protein. Here the sample spans some 500,000 distinct CDR3 sequences, approximately 25% being singletons. The sequenced sample consisted of blood. Source of these receptors: a young woman with Graves' ophthalmopathy.

This clonotype was detected a few times. The chain carries TRBV12-3 or TRBV12-4 and TRBJ2-5; D is possibly TRBD2 (8 bases). The V end was cut by 5 bases, the J end by 0 bases, with 19 bases between. This CDR3 has 17 amino acids. The CDR3 DNA follows: TGTGCCAGCAGTGGTCCCCGGGGGGGACAGTACCAAGAGACCCAGTACTTC. Translated, it gives CASSGPRGGQYQETQYF.

This clonotype came up many times. This sequence joins TRBV11-2 and TRBJ1-5, with a possible D match to TRBD1 (6 bases). Between the trimmed V and J ends, which lost 3 bases and 0 bases, there was a span of 12 bases. Germline V lookup: CDR1 SGHAT, CDR2 FQNNGV. This CDR3 has 16 amino acids. The chain's CDR3 is CASSFQGLVSNQPQHF. In DNA, the CDR3 is TGTGCCAGCAGCTTCCAGGGGTTGGTTAGCAATCAGCCCCAGCATTTT.

This clonotype was picked up many times. The V gene is TRBV29-1, the J gene TRBJ1-1; tentative D call: TRBD1 (6 bases). CDR3 length: 13 residues. Trimming left V 5 bases short and J 4 bases short, with 14 bases between. Germline CDR1 reads SQVTM; CDR2 reads ANQGSEA. The DNA for the CDR3 is TGCAGCGTTAGTGGGGGCAGGGGCACTGAAGCTTTCTTT. It yields the protein CSVSGGRGTEAFF.

This clonotype has at least ten counts. The genes are TRBV6-2 or TRBV6-3 and TRBJ1-5; D possibly corresponds to TRBD1 (6 bases). Germline V gene lookup returns CDR1 MNHEY and CDR2 SVGEGT. The V end was cut by 6 bases, the J end by 0 bases, with 12 bases between. The CDR3 has 15 amino acids. CDR3 nucleotide sequence: TGTGCCAGCAGCTGGACAGAGTATAGCAATCAGCCCCAGCATTTT. Translating gives CASSWTEYSNQPQHF.

This chain links TRBV4-1 with TRBJ2-2, with D tentatively TRBD1 (5 bases). V was pared by 0 bases and J by 2 bases, with 16 bases between. The CDR3 runs to 18 residues. Looked up from germline, CDR1 is MGHRA and CDR2 is YSYEKL. CDR3 sequence reads: CASSQDGPRTSNTGELFF. The CDR3, as DNA: TGCGCCAGCAGCCAAGATGGACCTAGGACAAGTAACACCGGGGAGCTGTTTTTT.

The rearrangement links TRBV14 to TRBJ2-7; the D gene could be TRBD1 or TRBD2 (5 bases each). Germline V gene sequence: CDR1 SGHDN, CDR2 FVKESK. V shed 1 base and J shed 6 bases, with 16 bases lying between them. This CDR3 region has 15 residues. The CDR3 DNA sequence: TGTGCCAGCAGCCAAGTTTGGGACGGATCTGGCGAGCAGTACTTC. Translated, it gives CASSQVWDGSGEQYF.

This chain joins TRBV4-1 and TRBJ2-7, with 13 bases matching TRBD2. Germline V gives CDR1 MGHRA, CDR2 YSYEKL. The CDR3 length is 16 residues. V trimming: 2 bases; J trimming: 3 bases; junction bases outside the gene matches: 4. The CDR3 loop reads CASSQPTSGGVYEQYF. In DNA, the CDR3 is TGCGCCAGCAGCCAACCTACTAGCGGGGGGGTCTACGAGCAGTACTTC.

This rearrangement joins TRBV30 to TRBJ1-2; D perhaps matches TRBD1 (5 bases). The V and J ends lost 1 base and 6 bases respectively, with 12 bases between them. Germline assignment: CDR1 GTSNPN and CDR2 SVGIG (reference sequence). The CDR3 loop spans 13 amino acids. CDR3 DNA: TGTGCCTGGAGTGCAGGGACCTACGATGGCTACACCTTC. This translates into CAWSAGTYDGYTF.

CDR3 DNA: TGTGCCAGCAGCTCGGGACACCAGAACACTGAAGCTTTCTTT. This sequence encodes CASSSGHQNTEAFF. The chain has TRBV7-6 and TRBJ1-1; maybe TRBD1 (6 bases). CDR1 and CDR2 from the germline V gene are SGHVS and FNYEAQ. The CDR3 has 14 residues. Trimming left V 4 bases short and J 1 base short, with 10 bases between.

The table lists this clonotype with many counts. The chain links TRBV12-3 or TRBV12-4 to TRBJ2-5, with 7 bases matching TRBD1. The V and J ends lost 10 bases and 6 bases, in that order; junction bases with no gene match: 8. This CDR3 spans 12 amino acids. Here the CDR3 reads CATSTGTKTQYF. The CDR3, as DNA: TGTGCCACCTCGACAGGGACGAAGACCCAGTACTTC.

This chain links TRBV6-2 or TRBV6-3 with TRBJ1-1; 8 positions agree with TRBD1. In germline, CDR1 is MNHEY, CDR2 SVGEGT. The trim removed 6 bases at V and 4 bases at J, leaving 7 bases unmatched. CDR3 length: 14 amino acids. As DNA, the CDR3 is TGTGCCAGCAGGGGGACAGGTTCCTTCACTGAAGCTTTCTTT. Amino acid sequence: CASRGTGSFTEAFF.

This clonotype was seen at least ten times. The V call is TRBV27, the J call TRBJ2-7; D is possibly TRBD2 (5 bases). V was pared by 0 bases and J by 3 bases, with 9 bases between. Germline CDR1 and CDR2: MNHEY and SMNVEV (reference sequence). The CDR3 consists of 14 residues. CDR3 coding DNA: TGTGCCAGCAGTTTATCGGTAGGAGGCTACGAGCAGTACTTC. Its translation is CASSLSVGGYEQYF.

J is TRBJ1-1 and V is TRBV20-1; 9 nucleotides match TRBD1. V was clipped by 2 bases and J by 8 bases; unmatched bases: 9. There are 14 residues in the CDR3. Germline V lookup: CDR1 DFQATT, CDR2 SNEGSKA (reference sequence). CDR3 sequence (DNA): TGCAGTGCTAGACCCTCGACAGGGGGGCAAGAAGCTTTCTTT. This encodes CSARPSTGGQEAFF.

This clonotype has a count of ten or more. The CDR3 sequence: CASSQSGPGNTEAFF. Written as DNA, the CDR3 is TGCGCCAGCAGCCAAAGCGGCCCAGGGAACACTGAAGCTTTCTTT. This chain uses TRBV4-1 with TRBJ1-1, with D uncertain. Germline loops: CDR1 MGHRA, CDR2 YSYEKL. The CDR3 loop spans 15 amino acids. The V and J ends lost 2 bases and 1 base respectively, with 11 bases between them.

The chain uses TRBV4-1 and TRBJ2-7; no clear D. Germline CDR1 and CDR2: MGHRA and YSYEKL. This CDR3 region has 14 residues. V was shortened by 1 base and J by 3 bases, with 10 bases between the two germline ends. The chain's CDR3 is CASSQVGLVYEQYF. In DNA form, the CDR3 reads TGCGCCAGCAGCCAAGTAGGTTTGGTCTACGAGCAGTACTTC.

V and J are TRBV30 and TRBJ2-7; a possible D gene is TRBD1 (6 bases). The germline V gene encodes CDR1 GTSNPN and CDR2 SVGIG (reference sequence). The CDR3 is 12 amino acids. V was trimmed by 5 bases and J by 1 base, leaving 9 bases between them. Here the CDR3 reads CAWDRTSYEQYF. CDR3 sequence (DNA): TGTGCCTGGGACAGGACTTCCTACGAGCAGTACTTC.

J is TRBJ1-1 and V is TRBV12-3 or TRBV12-4; D remains unclear. Deletions cut 3 bases from V and 1 base from J, with 12 bases between. This CDR3 spans 15 amino acids. This CDR3 reads CASSFPAAWNTEAFF. Written as DNA, the CDR3 is TGTGCCAGCAGTTTCCCCGCAGCCTGGAACACTGAAGCTTTCTTT.

This sequence joins TRBV15 and TRBJ2-5, with 7 bases aligning to TRBD1. After removal of 2 bases from V and 3 bases from J, the junction contained 6 bases not matched to a gene. The germline gives CDR1 LNHNV, CDR2 YYDKDF (reference sequence). The CDR3 contains 15 residues. The CDR3 DNA reads as TGTGCCACCAGCAGATACGTCCAGGGGGAAGAGACCCAGTACTTC. This translates into CATSRYVQGEETQYF.

This clonotype was seen at least ten times. A much larger clone differs by one base, so this may be a read error. The chain joins TRBV6-1 to TRBJ1-1; D unclear. CDR1 and CDR2 (germline): MNHNS, SASEGT. The CDR3 length is 10 residues. V lost 6 bases, J lost 4 bases, and 3 bases lay in between. CDR3 sequence reads: CASSVTEAFF. Written as DNA, the CDR3 is TGTGCCAGCAGCGTCACTGAAGCTTTCTTT.

This clonotype has a handful of counts. This may be a read error: a much more frequent sequence differs by one nucleotide. In this CDR3 the conserved last residue, phenylalanine or tryptophan, is missing, so a read error is likely. This sequence joins TRBV7-8 and TRBJ1-5, with 8 bases lining up with TRBD1. V shed 4 bases and J 6 bases; nucleotides not matched to a gene: 14. Germline CDR1 reads SGHVS; CDR2 reads FQNEAQ. The CDR3 totals 17 residues. CDR3 coding DNA: TGTGCCAGCAGCTCTAAGGGGCAAGCAGGGGGCTTTCAGCCCCAGCATTTG. This sequence encodes CASSSKGQAGGFQPQHL.

This clonotype was detected many times. The J gene is TRBJ2-5, the V gene TRBV3-1; TRBD2 is a possible D gene (5 bases). The CDR3 runs to 16 residues. V was cut by 0 bases and J by 0 bases, with 11 bases left in between. Per the germline V gene, CDR1 is LGHDT and CDR2 is YNNKEL (reference sequence). The CDR3 reads CASSQDSGGYQETQYF. CDR3 coding DNA: TGTGCCAGCAGCCAAGATAGTGGAGGCTACCAAGAGACCCAGTACTTC.

The CDR3: CASSYSLTGAQYF. In nucleotides, the CDR3 is TGTGCCAGCAGTTACTCTCTGACGGGTGCCCAGTACTTC. The chain has TRBV6-5 and TRBJ2-5; no clear D gene. Trimming cost V 0 bases and J 9 bases, with 11 bases left between them. Looked up from germline, CDR1 is MNHEY and CDR2 is SVGAGI. The CDR3 is made up of 13 amino acids.

This clonotype was detected only a few times. The chain links TRBV9 to TRBJ1-5, with D possibly matching TRBD1 (6 bases). The CDR3 is 14 residues long. Trimming shortened V by 3 bases and J by 2 bases, and 9 bases separated the two germline ends. The V gene's germline CDR1 is SGDLS and CDR2 YYNGEE. The CDR3 region has the DNA TGTGCCAGCAGCGAGGACAGCGGCAATCAGCCCCAGCATTTT. It specifies CASSEDSGNQPQHF.

This clonotype came up a few times. The chain couples TRBV7-2 to TRBJ2-5, with D perhaps matching TRBD2 (6 bases). Trimming left V 4 bases short and J 5 bases short, with 17 bases between. The CDR3 length is 15 residues. The germline V gene encodes CDR1 SGHTA and CDR2 FQGNSA. This CDR3 is CASSSHPGVAETQYF. The CDR3 coding sequence is TGTGCCAGCAGCTCGCACCCGGGAGTCGCCGAGACCCAGTACTTC. Looking up the rest from reference TRBV7-2 and TRBJ2-5 gives the full variable domain: GAGVSQSPSNKVTEKGKDVELRCDPISGHTALYWYRQSLGQGLEFLIYFQGNSAPDKSGLPSDRFSAERTGGSVSTLTIQRTQQEDSAVYLCASSSHPGVAETQYFGPGTRLLVL.

The sample holds a few counts of this clonotype. This rearrangement joins TRBV27 to TRBJ2-5; D is possibly TRBD1 (6 bases). The V end was cut by 5 bases, the J end by 5 bases, with 21 bases between. Per the germline V gene, CDR1 is MNHEY and CDR2 is SMNVEV (reference sequence). This CDR3 has 16 amino acids. CDR3 sequence: CASSNPQGPNLETQYF. CDR3 DNA sequence: TGTGCCAGCAGTAACCCACAGGGACCGAATTTGGAGACCCAGTACTTC.

The V and J genes are TRBV7-7 and TRBJ2-5; 7 positions agree with TRBD2. Unmatched junction bases numbered 10, after V lost 6 bases and J lost 6 bases. Germline CDR1 and CDR2: SSHAT and FNYEAQ (reference sequence). The CDR3 is 14 residues long. The CDR3 protein is CASSDERGGKTQYF. DNA for the CDR3: TGTGCCAGCAGTGACGAGCGGGGCGGGAAGACCCAGTACTTC.